A selection of T cell receptor beta chains follows, all from one sample in a study of shared clonotypes between healthy human individuals. TCRdb keeps only in-frame clones here, not all; method: immunoSEQ multiplex PCR. Altogether 2 million to 3 million clones are present, approximately 93% being singletons, with the ten largest covering 0.35% to 0.45%. Sequenced sample: naive CD4+ T cells from PBMCs. These receptors all stem from a young man in good health. Some clones in this sample may be carry-over from other donors' samples. Both conserved end residues are part of each CDR3. D genes are given only for firm matches.

J: TRBJ1-2; V: TRBV7-2; D: NA; CDR3: CASSLDTQAYTF
J: TRBJ2-1; V: TRBV9; D: TRBD1; CDR3: CASSPRVGQALGEQFF
J: TRBJ2-1; V: TRBV4-1; D: NA; CDR3: CASSQELQGRLMFF
J: TRBJ1-5; V: TRBV29-1; D: NA; CDR3: CSVEVARNQPQHF
J: TRBJ2-1; V: TRBV30; D: TRBD2; CDR3: CAWSQWTSGDPYNEQFF
J: TRBJ1-3; V: TRBV5-4; D: NA; CDR3: CASSTGGEGNTIYF
J: TRBJ2-3; V: TRBV5-5; D: TRBD2; CDR3: CASSFLAGVDTQYF
J: TRBJ1-5; V: TRBV5-1; D: TRBD1; CDR3: CASSSDGTDNQPQHF
J: TRBJ2-3; V: TRBV5-1; D: TRBD2; CDR3: CASNEGPSGSSPTQYF
J: TRBJ2-7; V: TRBV30; D: NA; CDR3: CAWSRDANYEQYF
J: TRBJ2-2; V: TRBV7-3; D: TRBD2; CDR3: CASSTGLAGGPGELFF
J: TRBJ2-7; V: TRBV27; D: NA; CDR3: CASSLYGRSSYEQYF
J: TRBJ2-7; V: TRBV27; D: NA; CDR3: CASSLSQVSYEQCF
J: TRBJ1-1; V: TRBV4-3; D: TRBD1; CDR3: CASSRYTGEFAEAFF
J: TRBJ2-1; V: TRBV4-1; D: TRBD2; CDR3: CASSTRAGDYNEQFF